The 16 T cell receptor beta chains presented below share a single source sample, sequenced in a study of blood T cell repertoires in COVID-19. Libraries were prepared by immunoSEQ multiplex PCR; TCRdb keeps only in-frame clonotypes and omits some of them. The sample holds around 420,000 clones, approximately 85% seen once. The sample taken for sequencing was PBMCs or T cells enriched from blood (not recorded which). The receptors come from a woman aged 40-49 years with acute COVID-19.

The chain carries TRBV2 and TRBJ2-7; 7 nucleotides align to TRBD2. V was pared by 3 bases and J by 0 bases, with 20 bases of the junction left unmatched. This CDR3 is 20 amino acids long. Looked up from germline, CDR1 is SNHLY and CDR2 is FYNNEI. The CDR3 loop reads CASSDFLGGSRDGSSYEQYF. The CDR3 DNA sequence: TGTGCCAGCAGTGATTTTTTGGGCGGGAGCCGGGACGGGAGCTCCTACGAGCAGTACTTC.

The CDR3 region has the DNA TGTGCCAGCAGCGTCGATCCCGGACAGGGGCGAGGCTACACCTTC. This sequence encodes CASSVDPGQGRGYTF. The J gene is TRBJ1-2, the V gene TRBV9; 9 nucleotides agree with TRBD1. Germline CDR1 and CDR2: SGDLS and YYNGEE. The CDR3 totals 15 residues. The junction had 10 bases not matched to a gene; V was cut back by 2 bases and J by 8 bases.

The V gene is TRBV10-3, the J gene TRBJ1-5, with D hard to call. CDR3 length equals 17 residues. The V and J ends lost 0 bases and 2 bases respectively, with 14 bases between them. Germline V gives CDR1 ENHRY, CDR2 SYGVKD. CDR3: CAISESLATRGNQPQHF. The CDR3 bases are TGTGCCATCAGTGAGTCTCTGGCCACTCGGGGCAATCAGCCCCAGCATTTT.

This clone was recorded once. The chain recombines TRBV11-2 with TRBJ1-2; D not certain. Between the trimmed V and J ends, which lost 2 bases and 8 bases, there was a span of 6 bases. The V gene's germline CDR1 is SGHAT and CDR2 FQNNGV. This CDR3 has 11 residues. The CDR3 nucleotides read TGTGCCAGCAGCTTAATGGAGGGCTACACCTTC. Translating gives CASSLMEGYTF. The full variable domain, its missing parts supplied by reference TRBV11-2 and TRBJ1-2, is EAGVAQSPRYKIIEKRQSVAFWCNPISGHATLYWYQQILGQGPKLLIQFQNNGVVDDSQLPKDRFSAERLKGVDSTLKIQPAKLEDSAVYLCASSLMEGYTFGSGTRLTVV.

This clone was recorded only once. This sequence joins TRBV2 and TRBJ2-3, with 7 bases identical to TRBD2. CDR3 length: 15 residues. CDR1 is SNHLY, CDR2 FYNNEI, per germline. J was trimmed by 3 bases and V by 9 bases; bases with no gene match: 12. The CDR3 sequence is CARTRTRLLTDTQYF. The DNA for the CDR3 is TGTGCCAGAACTAGGACTAGGCTATTGACAGATACGCAGTATTTT.

The rearrangement uses TRBV30 and TRBJ1-1; 8 bases line up with TRBD1. Losses at the gene ends were 2 bases for V and 1 base for J; bases not matched to a gene: 3. This CDR3 comprises 14 residues. In germline, CDR1 is GTSNPN, CDR2 SVGIG (reference sequence). The CDR3 loop is CAWSPGQGNTEAFF. The CDR3 bases are TGTGCCTGGAGTCCTGGACAGGGGAACACTGAAGCTTTCTTT. The full variable domain, with the rest looked up from reference TRBV30 and TRBJ1-1, is SQTIHQWPATLVQPVGSPLSLECTVEGTSNPNLYWYRQAAGRGLQLLFYSVGIGQISSEVPQNLSASRPQDRQFILSSKKLLLSDSGFYLCAWSPGQGNTEAFFGQGTRLTVV.

The CDR3 reads CASSLASGVADTQYF. CDR3 DNA: TGCGCCAGCAGCTTGGCTAGCGGGGTGGCAGATACGCAGTATTTT. The gene calls are TRBV5-1 and TRBJ2-3; 9 positions match TRBD2. Per germline, CDR1 SGHRS and CDR2 YFSETQ. The CDR3 length is 15 residues. V shed 0 bases, J shed 4 bases, and the junction held 3 bases outside the gene matches.

To note about this clone: The sample holds other DNA sequences that translate to the same CDR3. The V and J genes are TRBV4-1 and TRBJ1-1; the D gene is possibly TRBD1 (5 bases). Germline-derived CDR1 and CDR2 are MGHRA and YSYEKL. Trimming stripped 4 bases from V and 1 base from J, with 10 bases between. The CDR3 extends over 14 amino acids. This chain's CDR3 is CASSRPTGNTEAFF. CDR3 DNA sequence: TGCGCCAGCAGCCGGCCCACAGGGAACACTGAAGCTTTCTTT.

This clone has a single count. The chain couples TRBV12-3 or TRBV12-4 to TRBJ2-7, with 8 bases matching TRBD1. The J segment lost 9 bases and the V segment lost 6 bases, leaving 4 bases of the junction unmatched. There are 11 residues in the CDR3. CDR3 DNA sequence: TGTGCCAGCAGCTACGGGACAGGGCAGTACTTC. Translation gives CASSYGTGQYF.

This clone has just a few counts. V gene TRBV2 combines with J gene TRBJ2-7, with D possibly TRBD2 on 6 matching bases. The length of the CDR3 is 12 residues. V dropped 5 bases and J dropped 7 bases, with 12 bases sitting between them. From germline, CDR1 is SNHLY and CDR2 FYNNEI. The DNA of the CDR3 is TGTGCCAGCAGTCGATCAGGGACTGAGCAGTACTTC. Amino acids: CASSRSGTEQYF.

The chain couples TRBV4-1 to TRBJ2-7; 10 bases match TRBD1. The germline V gene encodes CDR1 MGHRA and CDR2 YSYEKL. The CDR3 consists of 17 residues. V was clipped by 4 bases and J by 5 bases; unmatched bases: 14. CDR3 sequence (DNA): TGCGCCAGCAGCCCACGGGGAGGACAGGGGGTTTGGGACGAGCAGTACTTC. Amino acid sequence: CASSPRGGQGVWDEQYF.

The chain is built from TRBV7-9 and TRBJ2-5; 7 bases map to TRBD1. The CDR3 loop spans 15 amino acids. J lost 4 bases, V lost 1 base, and 6 bases had no gene match. From germline, CDR1 is SEHNR and CDR2 FQNEAQ (reference sequence). CDR3 sequence (DNA): TGTGCCAGCAGCTTAGAGGGGACAGCGAGAGAGACCCAGTACTTC. This translates into CASSLEGTARETQYF.

The genes are TRBV18 and TRBJ1-2; D remains ambiguous. The CDR3 covers 12 residues. Trimming removed 2 bases from V and 6 bases from J, with 7 bases in between. CDR1 and CDR2 (germline): KGHSH, LQKENI. The CDR3 bases are TGTGCCAGCTCACCATCCGGGAATGGCTACACCTTC. It is translated as CASSPSGNGYTF.

The V and J genes are TRBV24-1 and TRBJ2-3, with 10 nucleotides matching TRBD2. Germline V lookup: CDR1 KGHDR, CDR2 SFDVKD. CDR3 length: 19 amino acids. V gave up 4 bases and J gave up 6 bases; unmatched junction bases: 18. CDR3: CATSDRTSGNEKWVDTQYF. In nucleotides, the CDR3 is TGTGCCACCAGTGACCGGACTAGCGGAAACGAAAAGTGGGTTGATACGCAGTATTTT.

The rearrangement uses TRBV11-2 and TRBJ1-1, with TRBD1 matching 12 bases. The V gene's germline CDR1 is SGHAT and CDR2 FQNNGV. V was pared by 3 bases and J by 10 bases, with 6 bases of the junction left unmatched. The CDR3 runs 14 residues. The CDR3 DNA follows: TGTGCCAGCAGCTTCCCGGGACAGGGGGCTAGAGCTTTCTTT. It yields the protein CASSFPGQGARAFF.

This rearrangement joins TRBV7-8 to TRBJ1-1, with 9 positions matching TRBD1. This CDR3 comprises 14 residues. The germline CDR1 and CDR2 sequences are SGHVS and FQNEAQ. V dropped 5 bases and J dropped 7; count of bases not matched to a gene: 8. CDR3 DNA: TGTGCCAGCAGCCCAGAGTGGACAGGGGTTGAAGCTTTCTTT. This sequence encodes CASSPEWTGVEAFF.